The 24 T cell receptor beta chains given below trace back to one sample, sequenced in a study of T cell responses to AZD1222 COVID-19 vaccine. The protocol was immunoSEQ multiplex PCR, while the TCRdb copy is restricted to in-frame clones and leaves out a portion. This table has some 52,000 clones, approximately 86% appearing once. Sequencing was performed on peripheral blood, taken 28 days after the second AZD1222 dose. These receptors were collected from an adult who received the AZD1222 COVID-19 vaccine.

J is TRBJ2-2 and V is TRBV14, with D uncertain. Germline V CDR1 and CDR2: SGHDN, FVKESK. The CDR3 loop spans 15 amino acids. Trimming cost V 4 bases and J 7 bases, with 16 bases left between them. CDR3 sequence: CASSRRLGGLGELFF. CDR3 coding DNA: TGTGCCAGCAGCCGCAGGCTGGGCGGTCTCGGGGAGCTGTTTTTT. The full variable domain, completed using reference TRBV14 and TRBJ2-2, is EAGVTQFPSHSVIEKGQTVTLRCDPISGHDNLYWYRRVMGKEIKFLLHFVKESKQDESGMPNNRFLAERTGGTYSTLKVQPAELEDSGVYFCASSRRLGGLGELFFGEGSRLTVL.

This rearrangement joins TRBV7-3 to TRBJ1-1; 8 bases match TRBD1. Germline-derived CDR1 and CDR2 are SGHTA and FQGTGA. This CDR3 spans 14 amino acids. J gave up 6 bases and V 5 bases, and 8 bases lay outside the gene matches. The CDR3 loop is CASSHGQGTSEAFF. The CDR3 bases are TGTGCCAGCAGCCACGGACAGGGTACCTCTGAAGCTTTCTTT. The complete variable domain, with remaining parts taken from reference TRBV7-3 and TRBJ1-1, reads GAGVSQTPSNKVTEKGKYVELRCDPISGHTALYWYRQSLGQGPEFLIYFQGTGAADDSGLPNDRFFAVRPEGSVSTLKIQRTERGDSAVYLCASSHGQGTSEAFFGQGTRLTVV.

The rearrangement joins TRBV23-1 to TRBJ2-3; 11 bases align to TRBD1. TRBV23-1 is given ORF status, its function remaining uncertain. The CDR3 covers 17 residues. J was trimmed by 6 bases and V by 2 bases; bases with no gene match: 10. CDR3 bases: TGCGCCAGCAGTCAACCCAGGACAGGGGGCGGATCGGATACGCAGTATTTT. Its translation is CASSQPRTGGGSDTQYF.

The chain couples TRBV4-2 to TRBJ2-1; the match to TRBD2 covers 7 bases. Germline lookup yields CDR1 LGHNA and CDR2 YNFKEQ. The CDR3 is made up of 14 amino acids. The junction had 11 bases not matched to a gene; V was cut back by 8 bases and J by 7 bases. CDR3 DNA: TGTGCCAGCCTCGACTTGGCGGGAGCAAATGAGCAGTTCTTC. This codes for CASLDLAGANEQFF.

The CDR3 bases are TGTGCCACCAAGGACAGGGCACCTTACGAGCAGTACTTC. Its protein is CATKDRAPYEQYF. The gene calls are TRBV2 and TRBJ2-7; 8 bases are a match to TRBD1. The CDR3 is made up of 13 amino acids. Trimming at V came to 10 bases and at J to 4 bases, leaving 9 bases not matched to a gene. CDR1 and CDR2 from the germline V gene are SNHLY and FYNNEI.

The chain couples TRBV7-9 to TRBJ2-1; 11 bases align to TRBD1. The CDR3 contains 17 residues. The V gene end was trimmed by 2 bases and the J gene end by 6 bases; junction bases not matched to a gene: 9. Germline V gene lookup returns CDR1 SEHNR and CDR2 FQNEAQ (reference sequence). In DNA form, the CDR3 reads TGTGCCAGCAGCTTATCGTTAGTAGGGACAGGGGGCAATGAGCAGTTCTTC. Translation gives CASSLSLVGTGGNEQFF. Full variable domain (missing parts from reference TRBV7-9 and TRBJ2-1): DTGVSQNPRHKITKRGQNVTFRCDPISEHNRLYWYRQTLGQGPEFLTYFQNEAQLEKSRLLSDRFSAERPKGSFSTLEIQRTEQGDSAMYLCASSLSLVGTGGNEQFFGPGTRLTVL.

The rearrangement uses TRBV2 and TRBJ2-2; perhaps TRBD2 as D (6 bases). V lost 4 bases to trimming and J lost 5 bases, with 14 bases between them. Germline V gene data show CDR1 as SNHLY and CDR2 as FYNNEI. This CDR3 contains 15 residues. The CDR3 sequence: CASSVSRGSTGELFF. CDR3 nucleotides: TGTGCCAGCAGTGTCTCCCGGGGGAGTACCGGGGAGCTGTTTTTT.

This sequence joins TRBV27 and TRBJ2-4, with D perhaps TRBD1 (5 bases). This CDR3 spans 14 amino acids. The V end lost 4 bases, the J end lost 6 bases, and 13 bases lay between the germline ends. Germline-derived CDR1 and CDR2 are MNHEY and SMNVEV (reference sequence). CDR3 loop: CASSSVRAPNIQYF. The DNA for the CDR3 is TGTGCCAGCAGTTCGGTCAGGGCACCAAACATTCAGTACTTC.

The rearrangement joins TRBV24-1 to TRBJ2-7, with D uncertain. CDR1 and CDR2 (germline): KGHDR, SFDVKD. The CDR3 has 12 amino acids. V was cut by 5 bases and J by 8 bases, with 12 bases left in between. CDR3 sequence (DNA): TGTGCCACCAGTGCGGGCACTGCACAGCAGTACTTC. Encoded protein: CATSAGTAQQYF.

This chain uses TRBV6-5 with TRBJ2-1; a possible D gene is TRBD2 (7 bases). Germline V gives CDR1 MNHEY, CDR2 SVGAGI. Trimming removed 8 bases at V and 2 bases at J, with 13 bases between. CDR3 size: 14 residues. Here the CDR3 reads CASGRGTTYNEQFF. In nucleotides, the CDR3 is TGTGCCAGCGGGAGGGGGACTACCTACAATGAGCAGTTCTTC.

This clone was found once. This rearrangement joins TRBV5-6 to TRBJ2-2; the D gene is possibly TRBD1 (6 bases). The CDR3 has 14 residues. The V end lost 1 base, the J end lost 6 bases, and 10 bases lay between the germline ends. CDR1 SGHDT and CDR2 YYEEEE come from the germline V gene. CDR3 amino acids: CASSLWGPPGELFF. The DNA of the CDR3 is TGTGCCAGCAGCTTGTGGGGGCCACCCGGGGAGCTGTTTTTT.

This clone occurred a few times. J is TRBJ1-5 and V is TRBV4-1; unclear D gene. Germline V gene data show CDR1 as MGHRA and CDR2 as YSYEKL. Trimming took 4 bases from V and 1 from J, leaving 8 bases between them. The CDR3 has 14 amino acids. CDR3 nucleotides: TGCGCCAGCAGCCGTGTAGGAAGCAATCAGCCCCAGCATTTT. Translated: CASSRVGSNQPQHF.

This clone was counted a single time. CDR3 amino acids: CASTGPAGGIYEQYF. CDR3 DNA sequence: TGTGCCAGCACCGGACCGGCGGGAGGGATCTACGAGCAGTACTTC. This chain connects TRBV7-9 to TRBJ2-7; 9 bases are a match to TRBD2. This CDR3 has 15 residues. Germline CDR1 is SEHNR and CDR2 is FQNEAQ (reference sequence). The V gene end was trimmed by 7 bases and the J gene end by 3 bases; junction bases not matched to a gene: 10.

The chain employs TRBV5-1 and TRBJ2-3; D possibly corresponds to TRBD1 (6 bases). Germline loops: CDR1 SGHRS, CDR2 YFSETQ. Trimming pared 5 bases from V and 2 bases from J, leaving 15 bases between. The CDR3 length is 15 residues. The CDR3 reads CASRIQGSPTDTQYF. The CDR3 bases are TGCGCCAGCAGGATACAGGGATCTCCCACAGATACGCAGTATTTT.

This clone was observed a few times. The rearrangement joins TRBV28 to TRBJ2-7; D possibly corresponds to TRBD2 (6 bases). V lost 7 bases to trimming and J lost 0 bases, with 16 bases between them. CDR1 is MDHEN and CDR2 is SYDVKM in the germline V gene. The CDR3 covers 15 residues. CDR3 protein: CASKESGDSSYEQYF. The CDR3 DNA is TGTGCCAGCAAAGAGTCCGGGGACTCCTCCTACGAGCAGTACTTC.

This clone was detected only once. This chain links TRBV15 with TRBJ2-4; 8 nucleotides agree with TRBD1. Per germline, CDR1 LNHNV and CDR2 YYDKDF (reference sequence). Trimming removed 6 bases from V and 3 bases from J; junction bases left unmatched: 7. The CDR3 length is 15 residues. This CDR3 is CATSPTGDNKNIQYF. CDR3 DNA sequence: TGTGCCACCAGTCCGACAGGGGATAACAAAAACATTCAGTACTTC.

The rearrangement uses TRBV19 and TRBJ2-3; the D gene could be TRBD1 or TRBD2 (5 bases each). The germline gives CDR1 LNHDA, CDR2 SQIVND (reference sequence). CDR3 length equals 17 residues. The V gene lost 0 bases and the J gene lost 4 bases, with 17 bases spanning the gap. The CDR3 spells CASSIDRGPSRADTQYF. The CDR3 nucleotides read TGTGCCAGTAGTATAGATCGGGGACCCTCGCGCGCAGATACGCAGTATTTT.

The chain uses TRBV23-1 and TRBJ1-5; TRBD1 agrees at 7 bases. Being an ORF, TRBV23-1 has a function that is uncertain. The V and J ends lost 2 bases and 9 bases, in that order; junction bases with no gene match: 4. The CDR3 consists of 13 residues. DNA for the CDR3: TGCGCCAGCAGTCAACACAGGGGAGGGCCCCAGCATTTT. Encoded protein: CASSQHRGGPQHF.

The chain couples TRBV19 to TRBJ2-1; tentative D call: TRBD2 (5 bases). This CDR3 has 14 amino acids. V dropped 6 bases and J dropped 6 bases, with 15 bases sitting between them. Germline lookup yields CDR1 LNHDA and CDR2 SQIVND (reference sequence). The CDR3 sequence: CASSPDFAANEQFF. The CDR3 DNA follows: TGTGCCAGTAGCCCGGACTTCGCGGCCAATGAGCAGTTCTTC.

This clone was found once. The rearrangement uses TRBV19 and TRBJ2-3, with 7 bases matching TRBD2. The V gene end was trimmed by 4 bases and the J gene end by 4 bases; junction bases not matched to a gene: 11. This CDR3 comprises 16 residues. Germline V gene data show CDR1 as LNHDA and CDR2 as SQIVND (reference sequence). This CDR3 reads CASSTPGGRAPDTQYF. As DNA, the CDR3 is TGTGCCAGTAGTACCCCCGGGGGGAGGGCCCCAGATACGCAGTATTTT. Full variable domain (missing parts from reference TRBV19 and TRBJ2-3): DGGITQSPKYLFRKEGQNVTLSCEQNLNHDAMYWYRQDPGQGLRLIYYSQIVNDFQKGDIAEGYSVSREKKESFPLTVTSAQKNPTAFYLCASSTPGGRAPDTQYFGPGTRLTVL.

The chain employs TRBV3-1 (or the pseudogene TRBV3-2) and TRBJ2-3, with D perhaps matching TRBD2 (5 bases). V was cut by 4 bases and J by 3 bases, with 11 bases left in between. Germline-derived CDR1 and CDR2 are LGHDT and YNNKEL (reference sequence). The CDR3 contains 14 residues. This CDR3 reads CASSPLLGTDTQYF. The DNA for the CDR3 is TGTGCCAGCAGCCCCTTACTAGGGACAGATACGCAGTATTTT.

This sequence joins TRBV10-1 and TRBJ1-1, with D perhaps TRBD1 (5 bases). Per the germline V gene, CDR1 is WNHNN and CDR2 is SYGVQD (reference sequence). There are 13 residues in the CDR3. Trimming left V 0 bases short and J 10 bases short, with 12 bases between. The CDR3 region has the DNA TGCGCCAGCAGTGAGTCAGGGACGGGGAGAGCTTTCTTT. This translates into CASSESGTGRAFF.

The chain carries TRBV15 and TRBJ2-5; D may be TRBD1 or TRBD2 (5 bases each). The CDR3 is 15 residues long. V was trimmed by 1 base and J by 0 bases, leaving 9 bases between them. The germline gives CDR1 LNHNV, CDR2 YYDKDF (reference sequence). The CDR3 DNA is TGTGCCACCAGCAGAGTCCGGGACCACCAAGAGACCCAGTACTTC. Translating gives CATSRVRDHQETQYF.

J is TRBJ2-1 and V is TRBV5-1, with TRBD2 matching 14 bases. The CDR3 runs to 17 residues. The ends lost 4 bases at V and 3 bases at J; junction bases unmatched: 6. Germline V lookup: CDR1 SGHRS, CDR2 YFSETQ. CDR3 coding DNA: TGCGCCAGCAGCCTGGGACTAGCGGGAGTAATCTACAATGAGCAGTTCTTC. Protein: CASSLGLAGVIYNEQFF.